The clone carrying this TCR beta chain occurred a few times. Antigen: not known. cDNA reverse transcribed from extracted RNA served as the sequencing template. TCRdb's copy holds only in-frame clones and misses some; the assay was immunoSEQ multiplex PCR. The sample has approximately 210,000 clones; around three fifths are singletons. This sample is drawn from a study of CD8+ T cells in alopecia areata. Study-level points and caveats: Many expanded lesional clones persisted in scalp and blood during tofacitinib.

Treatment here: oral pan-JAK inhibitor, 5-10 mg twice daily. The length of the CDR3 is 15 residues. The J segment lost 5 bases and the V segment lost 7 bases, leaving 15 bases of the junction unmatched. Germline CDR1 SQVTM, CDR2 ANQGSEA. This sequence was found in a human donor with alopecia areata. The V call is TRBV29-1, the J call TRBJ2-3; 7 positions agree with TRBD2. Sequences were derived from CD4+ T cells sorted from blood, sampled at week 24, from a patient treated with tofacitinib. The CDR3 here is CSAQEGRASGDTQYF. CDR3 nucleotide sequence: TGCAGCGCCCAAGAAGGGCGGGCTAGCGGAGATACGCAGTATTTT.